The clone carrying this TCR beta chain occurred a few times. The sample originates from a study of blood T cells in healthy people across ages. In each sample, at least 7 million PBMCs were isolated. Through a sample-barcoded 5' primer and a J-beta primer mix, a second PCR was run for about 6 to 11 cycles. TCRdb reanalysed the 5' RACE reads using MiXCR and keeps one entry per CDR3 protein. The table lists fewer than 800,000 distinct CDR3 sequences, roughly 32% of them singletons, with less than 20% in the top ten. The germline V and J ends were trimmed by 3 bases and 7 bases, with 12 bases remaining between them. The germline CDR1 and CDR2 sequences are MDHEN and SYDVKM. This CDR3 contains 14 residues.

Sequenced input: blood. This chain joins TRBV28 and TRBJ1-4; a possible D gene is TRBD1 (5 bases). The sequence was collected from a woman older than 75 in good health. CDR3 residues: CASSFGGLGEKLFF. CDR3 sequence (DNA): TGTGCCAGCAGTTTTGGGGGGTTAGGTGAAAAACTGTTTTTT. The full variable domain, in which reference TRBV28 and TRBJ1-4 provide the parts outside the CDR3, is DVKVTQSSRYLVKRTGEKVFLECVQDMDHENMFWYRQDPGLGLRLIYFSYDVKMKEKGDIPEGYSVSREKKERFSLILESASTNQTSMYLCASSFGGLGEKLFFGSGTQLSVL.